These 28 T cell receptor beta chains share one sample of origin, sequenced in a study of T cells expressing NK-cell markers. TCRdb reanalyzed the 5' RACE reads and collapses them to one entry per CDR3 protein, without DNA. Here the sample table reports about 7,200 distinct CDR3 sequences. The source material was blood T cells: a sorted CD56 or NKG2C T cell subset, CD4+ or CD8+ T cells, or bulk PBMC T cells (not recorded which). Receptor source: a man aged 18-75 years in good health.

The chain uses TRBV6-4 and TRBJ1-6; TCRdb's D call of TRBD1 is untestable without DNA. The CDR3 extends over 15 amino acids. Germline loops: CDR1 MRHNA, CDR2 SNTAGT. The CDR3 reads CASSDSTGGNSPLHF.

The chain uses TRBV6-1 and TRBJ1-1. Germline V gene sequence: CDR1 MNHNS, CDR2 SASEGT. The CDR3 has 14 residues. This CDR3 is CASSVGSGNTEAFF.

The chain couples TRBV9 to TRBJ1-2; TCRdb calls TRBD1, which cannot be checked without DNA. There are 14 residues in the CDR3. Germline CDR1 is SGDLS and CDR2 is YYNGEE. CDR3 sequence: CASSVDRGGYGYTF.

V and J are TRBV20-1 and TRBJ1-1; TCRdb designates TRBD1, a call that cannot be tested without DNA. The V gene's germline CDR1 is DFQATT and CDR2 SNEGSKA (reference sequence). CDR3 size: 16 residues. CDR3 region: CSAKGAKGGENTEAFF.

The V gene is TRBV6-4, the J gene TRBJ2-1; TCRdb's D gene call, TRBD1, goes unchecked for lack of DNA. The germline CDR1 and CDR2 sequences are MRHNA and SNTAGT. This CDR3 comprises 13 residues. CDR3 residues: CASSDSSPGEQFF.

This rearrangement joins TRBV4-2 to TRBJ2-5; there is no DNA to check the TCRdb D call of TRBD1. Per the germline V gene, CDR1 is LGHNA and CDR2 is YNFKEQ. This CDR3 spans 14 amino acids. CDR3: CASSQGTGRETQYF.

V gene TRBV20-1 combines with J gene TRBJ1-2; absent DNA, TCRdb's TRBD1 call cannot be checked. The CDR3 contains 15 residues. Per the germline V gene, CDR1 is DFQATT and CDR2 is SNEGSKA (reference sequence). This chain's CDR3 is CSADGEQGPLRGYTF.

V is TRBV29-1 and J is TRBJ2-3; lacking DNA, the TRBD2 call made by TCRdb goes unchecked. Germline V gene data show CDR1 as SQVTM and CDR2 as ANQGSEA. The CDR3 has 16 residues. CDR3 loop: CSVLGLAGTSTDTQYF.

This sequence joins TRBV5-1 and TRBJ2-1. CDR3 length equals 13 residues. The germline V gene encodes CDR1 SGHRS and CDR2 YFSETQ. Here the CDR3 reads CASVGDSYNEQFF.

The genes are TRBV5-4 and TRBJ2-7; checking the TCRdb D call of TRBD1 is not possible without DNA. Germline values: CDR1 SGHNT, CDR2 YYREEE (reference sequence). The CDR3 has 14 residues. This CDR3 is CASSRGQGVYEQYF.

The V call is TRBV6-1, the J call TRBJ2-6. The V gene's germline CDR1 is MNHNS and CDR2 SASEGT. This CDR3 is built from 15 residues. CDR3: CASSGQSSGANVLTF.

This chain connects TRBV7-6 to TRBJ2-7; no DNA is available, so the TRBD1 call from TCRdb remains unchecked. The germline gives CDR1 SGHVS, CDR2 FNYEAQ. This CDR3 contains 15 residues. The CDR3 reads CASSLGTGISYEQYF.

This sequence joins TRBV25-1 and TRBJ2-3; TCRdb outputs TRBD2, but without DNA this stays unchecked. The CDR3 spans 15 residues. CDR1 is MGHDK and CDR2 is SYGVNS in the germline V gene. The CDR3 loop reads CASLPGSGGTDTQYF.

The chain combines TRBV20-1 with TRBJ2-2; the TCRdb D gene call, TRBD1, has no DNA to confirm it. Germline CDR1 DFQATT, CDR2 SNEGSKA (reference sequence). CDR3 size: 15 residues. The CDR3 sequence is CSARTGEGDTGELFF.

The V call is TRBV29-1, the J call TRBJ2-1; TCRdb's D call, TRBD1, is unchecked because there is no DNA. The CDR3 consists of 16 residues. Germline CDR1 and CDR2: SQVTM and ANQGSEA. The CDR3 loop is CSTRTGIRGGYNEQFF.

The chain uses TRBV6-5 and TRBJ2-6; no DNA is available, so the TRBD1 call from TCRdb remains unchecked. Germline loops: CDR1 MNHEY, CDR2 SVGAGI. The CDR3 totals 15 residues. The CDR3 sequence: CASSFREPGANVLTF.

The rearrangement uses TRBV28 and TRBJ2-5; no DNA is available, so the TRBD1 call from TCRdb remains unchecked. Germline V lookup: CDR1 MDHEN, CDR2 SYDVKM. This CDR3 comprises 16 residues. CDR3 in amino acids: CASTIPGQALQETQYF. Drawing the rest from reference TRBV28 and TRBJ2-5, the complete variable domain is DVKVTQSSRYLVKRTGEKVFLECVQDMDHENMFWYRQDPGLGLRLIYFSYDVKMKEKGDIPEGYSVSREKKERFSLILESASTNQTSMYLCASTIPGQALQETQYFGPGTRLLVL.

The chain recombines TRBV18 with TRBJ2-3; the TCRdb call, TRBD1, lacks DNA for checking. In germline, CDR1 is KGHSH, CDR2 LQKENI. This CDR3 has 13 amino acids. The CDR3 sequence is CASSNTPGDTQYF.

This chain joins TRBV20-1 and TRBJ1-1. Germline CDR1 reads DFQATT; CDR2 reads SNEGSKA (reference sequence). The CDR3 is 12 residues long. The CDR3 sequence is CSARITDTEAFF.

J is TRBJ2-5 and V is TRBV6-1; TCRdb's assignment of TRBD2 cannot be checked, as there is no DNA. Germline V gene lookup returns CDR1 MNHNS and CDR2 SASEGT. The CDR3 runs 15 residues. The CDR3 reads CASAQGAGGGETQYF.

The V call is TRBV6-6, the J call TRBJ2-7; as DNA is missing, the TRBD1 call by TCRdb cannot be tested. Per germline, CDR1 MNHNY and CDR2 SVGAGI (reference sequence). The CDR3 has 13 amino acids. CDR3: CASSTGTLDEQYF.

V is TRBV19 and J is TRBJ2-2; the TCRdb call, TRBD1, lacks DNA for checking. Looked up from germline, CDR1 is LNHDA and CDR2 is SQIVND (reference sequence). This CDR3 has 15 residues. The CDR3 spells CASTHGQGHVGELFF.

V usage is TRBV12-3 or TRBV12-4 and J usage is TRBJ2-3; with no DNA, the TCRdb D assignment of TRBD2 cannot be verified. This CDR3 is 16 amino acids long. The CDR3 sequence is CASRASGGARTDTQYF.

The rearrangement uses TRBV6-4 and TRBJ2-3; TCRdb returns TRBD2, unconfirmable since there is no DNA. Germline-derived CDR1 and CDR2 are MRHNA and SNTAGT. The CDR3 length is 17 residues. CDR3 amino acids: CASSDSAGGAGTDTQYF.

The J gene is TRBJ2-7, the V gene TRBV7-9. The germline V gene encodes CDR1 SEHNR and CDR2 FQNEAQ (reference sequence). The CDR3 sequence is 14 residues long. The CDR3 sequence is CASSLGQVPYEQYF.

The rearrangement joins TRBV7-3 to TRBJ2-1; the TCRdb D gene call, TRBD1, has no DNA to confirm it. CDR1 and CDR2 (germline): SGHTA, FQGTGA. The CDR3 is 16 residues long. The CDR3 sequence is CASSFSSGAGYNEQFF.

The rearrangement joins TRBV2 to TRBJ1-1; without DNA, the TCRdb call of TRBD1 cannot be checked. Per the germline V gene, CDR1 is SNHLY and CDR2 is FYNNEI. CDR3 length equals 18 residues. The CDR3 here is CASSEGPGVTLMNTEAFF.

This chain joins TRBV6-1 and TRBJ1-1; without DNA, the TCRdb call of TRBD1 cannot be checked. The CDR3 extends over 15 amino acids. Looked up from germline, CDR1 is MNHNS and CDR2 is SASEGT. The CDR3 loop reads CASSEGQGLNTEAFF.